This TCR beta chain is from a study of cytomegalovirus exposure and HLA in healthy donors. The study's findings and limits: Another analysis was done later, and it associated fewer than 20,000 TCR beta sequences with HLA alleles at 0.05 false discovery rate.

A remark on this clone: Antigen unknown.

PCR employed 60 Vbeta and 13 Jbeta primers. Data came from immunoSEQ multiplex PCR; TCRdb stores just in-frame clones and leaves some out. In the table there are about 120,000 clones, 70% to 80% of which are singletons. This CDR3 spans 15 amino acids. Germline CDR1 and CDR2: SGDLS and YYNGEE. Trimming cost V 5 bases and J 1 base; bases outside gene matches: 6. This clonotype was sampled from a man aged 50-59 years in good health and CMV-seropositive. The genes are TRBV9 and TRBJ2-5, with 9 nucleotides matching TRBD2. Specimen: PBMCs. DNA of the CDR3: TGTGCCAGCAGAAAGGCGGGGGGGCCCCAAGAGACCCAGTACTTC. As protein: CASRKAGGPQETQYF.